A selection of T cell receptor beta chains follows, all from one sample in a study of cytomegalovirus exposure and HLA in healthy donors. Using immunoSEQ multiplex PCR, the repertoire was profiled, and TCRdb retains in-frame clones only, with some absent. The sample holds 85,000 to 100,000 clones; about two thirds are singletons and the top ten take 2% to 2.5%. The sample consisted of PBMCs. The receptors shown here come from a human donor in good health. CDR3s include the opening cysteine and the closing phenylalanine or tryptophan. Not every row has a clone size; where given, it reads once, few, many or a size class.

V	J	size	CDR3
TRBV5-4	TRBJ1-6	once	CASSSINSPLHF
TRBV19	TRBJ2-7	NA	CASSNDISYEQYF
TRBV30	TRBJ2-2	NA	CAWSPDSMGTGELFF
TRBV6-4	TRBJ2-1	NA	CASSEETARGEQFF
TRBV4-3	TRBJ1-2	few	CASSPSGTGVYGYTF
TRBV7-2	TRBJ2-7	NA	CASSLDSGFRGQYF
TRBV5-6	NA	once	CASSLGQGPYEQYF
TRBV5-1	TRBJ2-6	NA	CASSLAQGALSSGANVLTF
TRBV14	TRBJ1-1	NA	CASTKTVMNTEAFF
TRBV19	TRBJ1-2	few	CASSMGTGGVYGYTF
TRBV10-3	TRBJ1-1	NA	CAIRTGNTEAFF
TRBV6-1	TRBJ2-7	few	CASTRDRGRREQYF
TRBV7-9	TRBJ2-1	few	CASSLAGTSGGADNEQFF
TRBV6-5	TRBJ2-5	once	CASSYPSIGTQYF
TRBV29-1	TRBJ2-5	NA	CSGGDRVSETQYF
TRBV5-1	TRBJ1-3	NA	CASRKIGQARDTIYF
TRBV13	TRBJ1-1	NA	CASSRYRGAGNTEAFF
TRBV18	TRBJ1-2	NA	CASSPNQGTINYGYTF
TRBV2	TRBJ1-1	NA	CASTLTGLHTEAFF
TRBV6-5	TRBJ1-2	NA	CASSYRGGGYGYTF
TRBV2	TRBJ1-1	NA	CASTEESNTEAFF
TRBV4-3	TRBJ2-7	once	CASSQQGQGFYEQYF
TRBV19	TRBJ2-1	NA	CASSTRDSSRGQFF
TRBV4-2	TRBJ1-3	NA	CASHFGLSSGNTIYF
TRBV5-4	TRBJ1-4	NA	CASSVAATNEKLFF
TRBV5-6	TRBJ2-5	NA	CASSPRLALRQETQYF
TRBV9	TRBJ2-1	NA	CASSEGTSGGATRFF
TRBV7-9	TRBJ1-2	NA	CASQTGGARNYGYTF
TRBV29-1	TRBJ2-2	NA	CSGTGTGVTGELFF
TRBV7-2	TRBJ1-1	NA	CASSIGRDTEAFF
TRBV5-1	TRBJ2-7	few	CASSRDRTYEQYF
TRBV7-9	TRBJ2-1	NA	CASRRRRGTSDNNEQFF
TRBV29-1	TRBJ1-4	NA	CSVATSPGYGEKLFF
TRBV7-6	NA	NA	CASSLGQGGEQYF
TRBV9	TRBJ2-7	NA	CASSTRAGAYEQYF
TRBV6-5	TRBJ2-3	few	CASRHLAGGADTQYF